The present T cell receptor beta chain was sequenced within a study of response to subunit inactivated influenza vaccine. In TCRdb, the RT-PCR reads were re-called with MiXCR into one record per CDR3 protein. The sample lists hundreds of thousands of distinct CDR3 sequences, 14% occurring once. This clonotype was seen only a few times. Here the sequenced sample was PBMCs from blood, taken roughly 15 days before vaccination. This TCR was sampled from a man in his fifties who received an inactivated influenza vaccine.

The CDR3: CASSVLSGGNTGELFF. The CDR3 region has the DNA TGTGCCAGCTCAGTCCTTTCTGGGGGAAACACCGGGGAGCTGTTTTTT. This chain joins TRBV25-1 and TRBJ2-2, with D perhaps being TRBD1 or TRBD2 (5 bases each). This CDR3 spans 16 amino acids. The ends were cut back, 8 bases at V and 2 bases at J, with 18 bases in the middle. The germline V gene has CDR1 MGHDK and CDR2 SYGVNS.